The 5 T cell receptor beta chains presented below share a single source sample, sequenced in a study of shared clonotypes between healthy human individuals. TCRdb keeps only in-frame clones here, not all; method: immunoSEQ multiplex PCR. This sample has some 1 million clones, with under 80% found just once. Sequenced input: memory CD4+ T cells sorted from blood. Subset denoted: CD45RA-negative fraction. The receptor source for this set is a man between 18 and 35 years old in good health.

The chain is built from TRBV6-1 and TRBJ2-5; the match to TRBD2 covers 12 bases. The V segment lost 4 bases and the J segment 5 bases; nucleotides outside the gene matches: 11. The CDR3 is made up of 17 amino acids. The V gene's germline CDR1 is MNHNS and CDR2 SASEGT. This chain's CDR3 is CASSVETSGRARETQYF. CDR3 DNA sequence: TGTGCCAGCAGTGTGGAGACTAGCGGGAGAGCCCGGGAGACCCAGTACTTC.

The chain has TRBV6-4 and TRBJ2-3; 8 nucleotides agree with TRBD2. With V trimmed by 0 bases and J by 6 bases, 5 bases remained unmatched. The germline V gene encodes CDR1 MRHNA and CDR2 SNTAGT. This CDR3 is built from 15 residues. CDR3 residues: CASSDSRAGGDTQYF. The CDR3 DNA follows: TGTGCCAGCAGTGACTCGAGGGCGGGAGGCGATACGCAGTATTTT.

The rearrangement joins TRBV30 to TRBJ2-7, with D possibly TRBD2 on 6 matching bases. The V gene's germline CDR1 is GTSNPN and CDR2 SVGIG (reference sequence). The V and J ends lost 2 bases and 5 bases respectively, with 19 bases between them. The CDR3 runs to 15 residues. CDR3 region: CAWSSPGTPWHEQYF. DNA for the CDR3: TGTGCCTGGAGTTCCCCCGGGACTCCGTGGCACGAGCAGTACTTC.

This clone has just one count. One end of the junction varies from germline; a read error may be responsible. The gene calls are TRBV15 and TRBJ1-1; possible D gene TRBD1, 6 bases. The CDR3 extends over 15 amino acids. CDR1 and CDR2 from the germline V gene are LNHNV and YYDKDF (reference sequence). The CDR3 sequence: CATGRDRGANTEAFF. The CDR3, as DNA: TGTGCCACCGGCAGAGATCGGGGGGCGAACACTGAAGCTTTCTTT. The complete variable domain, with remaining parts taken from reference TRBV15 and TRBJ1-1, reads DAMVIQNPRYQVTQFGKPVTLSCSQTLNHNVMYWYQQKSSQAPKLLFHYYDKDFNNEADTPDNFQSRRPNTSFCFLDIRSPGLGDTAMYLCATGRDRGANTEAFFGQGTRLTVV.

The chain carries TRBV18 and TRBJ2-1; possible D gene TRBD1, 6 bases. V dropped 6 bases and J dropped 8 bases, with 14 bases sitting between them. CDR3 length: 13 residues. In germline, CDR1 is KGHSH, CDR2 LQKENI. Here the CDR3 reads CASSFEQGDEQFF. In DNA form, the CDR3 reads TGTGCCAGCTCCTTCGAACAGGGAGATGAGCAGTTCTTC.